This record covers a single TCR beta chain. Its antigen is not identified. The CDR3 totals 15 residues. The germline gives CDR1 MGHRA, CDR2 YSYEKL. The ends were cut back, 0 bases at V and 13 bases at J, with 19 bases in the middle. This entry belongs to a study of memory CD4+ T cells and cytomegalovirus serostatus. Study at large: This sample comes from healthy Belgian adults, roughly nine CMV seropositive, approximately 23 seronegative. General observations from the study: The CMV-associated TCR signature appears largely within the CD4+ memory repertoire.

The sort gate was single viable CD3+CD4+CD8-CD45RO+ cells for memory CD4+ T cells. Serostatus was set by detecting CMV pp150, pp28, p38, p52 IgG. Per the original data handling: Out-of-frame sequences were removed, leaving 2,000,000 or so distinct TCRbeta sequences. Here immunoSEQ multiplex PCR was the method, and the copy in TCRdb shows in-frame clones only, minus some. The V and J calls and clone size were taken over from that table, and D and trimming were inferred from the DNA. The sample holds tens of thousands of clones, about 80% seen once. The receptor was derived from an adult in good health and CMV-seronegative. Sequencing used memory CD4+ T cells from blood. The chain uses TRBV4-1 and TRBJ2-1; D is undetermined. CDR3 loop: CASSQEDAPTSTQFF. The CDR3 DNA is TGCGCCAGCAGCCAAGAGGACGCGCCTACGTCTACTCAGTTCTTC.